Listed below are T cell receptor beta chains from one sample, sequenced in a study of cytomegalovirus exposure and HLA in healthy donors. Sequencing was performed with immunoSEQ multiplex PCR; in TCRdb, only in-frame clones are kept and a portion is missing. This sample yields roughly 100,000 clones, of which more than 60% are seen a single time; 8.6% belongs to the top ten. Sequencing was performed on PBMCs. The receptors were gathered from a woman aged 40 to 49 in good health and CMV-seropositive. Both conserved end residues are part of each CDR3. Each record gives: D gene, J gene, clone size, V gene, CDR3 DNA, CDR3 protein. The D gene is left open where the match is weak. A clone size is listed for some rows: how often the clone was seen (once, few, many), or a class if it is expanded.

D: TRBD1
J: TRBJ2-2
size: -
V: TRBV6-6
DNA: TGTGCCAGCAGTTCCGGGACAGGGGGCCCCGGGGAGCTGTTTTTT
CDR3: CASSSGTGGPGELFF

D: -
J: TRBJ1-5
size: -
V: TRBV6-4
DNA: TGTGCCAGCAGTGAAGGGGGTTCAGGCAATCAGCCCCAGCATTTT
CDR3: CASSEGGSGNQPQHF

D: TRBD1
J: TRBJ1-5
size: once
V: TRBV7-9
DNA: TGTGCCAGCAGCCCCAGGGGGTGGCAGCCCCAGCATTTT
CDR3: CASSPRGWQPQHF

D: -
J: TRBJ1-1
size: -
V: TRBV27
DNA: TGTGCCAGCAATCCCACGGGGGGGTGGACTGAAGCTTTCTTT
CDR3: CASNPTGGWTEAFF

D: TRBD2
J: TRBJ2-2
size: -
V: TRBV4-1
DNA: TGCGCCAGCACTCCTACCCTAGCGGCCCCAAGGGGCGGGGAGCTGTTTTTT
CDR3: CASTPTLAAPRGGELFF

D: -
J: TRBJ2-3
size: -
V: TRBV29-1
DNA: TGCAGCGCACTGTGGGGGGTAGGCACAGATACGCAGTATTTT
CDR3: CSALWGVGTDTQYF

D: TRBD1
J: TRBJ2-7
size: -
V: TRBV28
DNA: TGTGCCAGCAGTCTTGGACAGGGTACTTCCTACGAGCAGTACTTC
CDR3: CASSLGQGTSYEQYF

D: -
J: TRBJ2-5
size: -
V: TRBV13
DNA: TGTGCCAGCAGCCGACCGGGACACTCACGAGAGACCCAGTACTTC
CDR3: CASSRPGHSRETQYF

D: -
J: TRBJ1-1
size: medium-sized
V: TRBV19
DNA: TGTGCCACAGGTTATGGGCGCACTGAAGCTTTCTTT
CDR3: CATGYGRTEAFF

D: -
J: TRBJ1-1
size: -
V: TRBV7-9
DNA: TGTTCCAGCAGCCCAAGGTTACAGGGTGGCGCTGAAGCTTTCTTT
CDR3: CSSSPRLQGGAEAFF

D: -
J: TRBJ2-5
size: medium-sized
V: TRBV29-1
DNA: TGCAGCGTAACCGGGACAAACCAAGAGACCCAGTACTTC
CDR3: CSVTGTNQETQYF

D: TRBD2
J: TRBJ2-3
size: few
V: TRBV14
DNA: TGTGCCAGCAGCCTTCGGACTAGCTCGGGGACAGATACGCAGTATTTT
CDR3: CASSLRTSSGTDTQYF

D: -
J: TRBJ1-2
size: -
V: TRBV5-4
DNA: TGTGCCAGCAGTGACAGGCTTAACTATGGCTACACCTTC
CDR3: CASSDRLNYGYTF

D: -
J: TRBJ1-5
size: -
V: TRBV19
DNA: TGTGCCAGTAGACACGGGGGGGGTCGGAGCAATCAGCCCCAGCATTTT
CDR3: CASRHGGGRSNQPQHF

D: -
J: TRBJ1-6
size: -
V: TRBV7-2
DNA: TGTGCCAGCAGCTTAGCCGGGGGGCAATACTATAATTCACCCCTCCACTTT
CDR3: CASSLAGGQYYNSPLHF

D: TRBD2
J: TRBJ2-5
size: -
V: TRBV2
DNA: TGTGCCAGCATTCCGACGGGAGGGGAGACCCAGTACTTC
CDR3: CASIPTGGETQYF

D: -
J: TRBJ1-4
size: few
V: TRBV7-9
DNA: TGTGCCAGCAGCTTAGTCCCCTTGTTGGGCACTAGTAATGAAAAACTGTTTTTT
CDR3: CASSLVPLLGTSNEKLFF

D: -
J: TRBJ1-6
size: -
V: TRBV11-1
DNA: TGTGCCAGCAGCCCAACGGGACGGACGGAGGGGTCACCCCTCCACTTT
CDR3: CASSPTGRTEGSPLHF

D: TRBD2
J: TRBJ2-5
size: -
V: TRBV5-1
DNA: TGCGCCAGTAGCTTGGCCCCCGCGGGGGGCGGAGAGACCCAGTACTTC
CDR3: CASSLAPAGGGETQYF

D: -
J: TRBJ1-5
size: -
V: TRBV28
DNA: TGTGCCAGCAGCCTTACAGGATATAGCAATCAGCCCCAGCATTTT
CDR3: CASSLTGYSNQPQHF

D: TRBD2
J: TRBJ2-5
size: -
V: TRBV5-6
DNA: TGTGCCAGCAGCTTACTAGCGGGAGGTGCAGGGGAGACCCAGTACTTC
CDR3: CASSLLAGGAGETQYF

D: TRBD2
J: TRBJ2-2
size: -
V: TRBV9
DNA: TGTGCCAGCAGCGTTTCTAGCGGGGGGGCGGTCACTGGGGAGCTGTTTTTT
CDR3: CASSVSSGGAVTGELFF

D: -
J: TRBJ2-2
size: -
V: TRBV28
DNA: TGTGCCAGCAGTTTGACGGGACTCGAGCACACCGGGGAGCTGTTTTTT
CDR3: CASSLTGLEHTGELFF

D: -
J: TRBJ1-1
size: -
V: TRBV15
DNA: TGTGCCACCAGCGCAAGGGAGTCGGGGACTGAAGCTTTCTTT
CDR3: CATSARESGTEAFF

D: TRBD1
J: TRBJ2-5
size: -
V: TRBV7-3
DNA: TGTGCCAGCAGCCTCCTAACCGGGACAGGGGGCCGCGAGACCCAGTACTTC
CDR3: CASSLLTGTGGRETQYF

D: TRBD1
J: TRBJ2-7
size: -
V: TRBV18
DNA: TGTGCCAGCTCCTCCGGGACAGGGGGCGACGAGCAGTACTTC
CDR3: CASSSGTGGDEQYF

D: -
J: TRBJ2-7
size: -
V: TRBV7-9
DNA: TGTGCCAGCAGCTTAGATTTCTACTCGGCAGGTAGCTCCTACGAGCAGTACTTC
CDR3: CASSLDFYSAGSSYEQYF

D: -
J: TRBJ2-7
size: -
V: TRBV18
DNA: TGTGCCAGCTCACCATCAGAAAGATTTTACGAGCAGTACTTC
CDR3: CASSPSERFYEQYF

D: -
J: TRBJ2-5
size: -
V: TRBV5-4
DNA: TGTGCCAGCAGCTTCCCAGCCCCGGGGGTAAAAGAGACCCAGTACTTC
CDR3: CASSFPAPGVKETQYF

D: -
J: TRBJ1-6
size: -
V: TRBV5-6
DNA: TGTGCCAGCAGCTTGGCCCCAGGGAGGAATTCACCCCTCCACTTT
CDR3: CASSLAPGRNSPLHF

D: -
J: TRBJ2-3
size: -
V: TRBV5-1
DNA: TGCGCCAGCAGCTCTCAAAGCACCAGCACAGATACGCAGTATTTT
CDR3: CASSSQSTSTDTQYF

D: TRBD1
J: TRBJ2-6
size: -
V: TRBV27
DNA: TGTGCCAGCAGTCGGGACAGGTCAAACTCTGGGGCCAACGTCCTGACTTTC
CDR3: CASSRDRSNSGANVLTF

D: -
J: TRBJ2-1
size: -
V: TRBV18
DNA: TGTGCCAGCTCACCTTTCGGACAGTCAAACAATGAGCAGTTCTTC
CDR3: CASSPFGQSNNEQFF

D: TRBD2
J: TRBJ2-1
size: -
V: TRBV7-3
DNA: TGTGCCAGCAGCTTAGGACGGGGGGCCTACAATGAGCAGTTCTTC
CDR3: CASSLGRGAYNEQFF